Shown below are 28 T cell receptor beta chains from a single sample sequenced in a study of CD8+CD57+ T cells in acquired aplastic anemia (dated by TCRdb to between 2018 and 2020). The patients picked for sequencing were ones in whom flow cytometry had shown an expansion of CD8+CD57+ cells. Sequencing relied on an Illumina HiSeq 2000. Genomic DNA served as template for TCR beta VDJ combination and CDR3 sequence profiling. TCRdb trimmed the raw reads at Q25, called clones with MiXCR and kept productive beta chains. All rows with the same CDR3 protein become a single entry with the most common DNA and genes. The sample table records about 160,000 distinct CDR3 sequences; 40% to 55% of these occur just once. The ten top clones hold around 3.2% of the sample. The sample comprised sorted CD4+, CD8+, or CD8+CD57+ T cells (not recorded which) from PBMCs. The receptors originated from a human donor with aplastic anemia.

The chain has TRBV11-3 and TRBJ1-2; no firm D call. Trimming left V 4 bases short and J 5 bases short, with 11 bases between. This CDR3 has 13 amino acids. Looked up from germline, CDR1 is SGHNT and CDR2 is YENEEA. The CDR3 DNA follows: TGTGCCAGCAGCTCCCGACTGGGTTATGGCTACACCTTC. This gives the protein CASSSRLGYGYTF.

This clonotype has ten or more counts. This chain uses TRBV24-1 with TRBJ2-1; 8 nucleotides line up with TRBD1. After removal of 6 bases from V and 4 bases from J, the junction contained 4 bases not matched to a gene. The CDR3 runs to 14 residues. In germline, CDR1 is KGHDR, CDR2 SFDVKD. DNA for the CDR3: TGTGCCACCAGTTTGACAGGGGATTACAATGAGCAGTTCTTC. Translation gives CATSLTGDYNEQFF.

This clonotype occurred many times. The CDR3 sequence: CASSRDSGANVLTF. The CDR3 nucleotides are TGTGCCAGCAGTAGAGACTCTGGGGCCAACGTCCTGACTTTC. The chain couples TRBV12-3 or TRBV12-4 to TRBJ2-6; D call uncertain. With 5 bases removed from V and 0 bases from J, the gap between germline ends came to 5 bases. CDR3 length: 14 amino acids.

The chain employs TRBV19 and TRBJ1-5; no definite D call. CDR3 length: 15 residues. Trimming removed 3 bases at V and 5 bases at J, with 14 bases between. Germline V gene data show CDR1 as LNHDA and CDR2 as SQIVND (reference sequence). CDR3 amino acids: CASSIDHDWYQPQHF. The CDR3 nucleotides are TGTGCCAGTAGTATCGACCACGACTGGTATCAGCCCCAGCATTTT.

Of note for this clonotype: One end of the junction varies from germline; a read error may be responsible. The chain joins TRBV15 to TRBJ2-1; TRBD2 agrees at 7 bases. CDR1 is LNHNV, CDR2 YYDKDF, per germline (reference sequence). This CDR3 comprises 15 residues. The CDR3 region is CATSRDSTSTYEQFF. The CDR3 nucleotides are TGTGCTACCAGCAGAGATTCGACTAGCACCTATGAGCAGTTCTTC.

This clonotype was seen a handful of times. The gene calls are TRBV18 and TRBJ2-6, with TRBD1 identical over 8 bases. This CDR3 has 17 amino acids. CDR1 is KGHSH and CDR2 is LQKENI in the germline V gene. Unmatched junction bases numbered 4, after V lost 3 bases and J lost 0 bases. The CDR3 bases are TGTGCCAGCTCACCTAGACAGGGGCACTCTGGGGCCAACGTCCTGACTTTC. Protein product: CASSPRQGHSGANVLTF.

Points on this clonotype: This could be a read error, since a much larger clone is one nucleotide away. The chain carries TRBV7-2 and TRBJ2-2; D possibly matches TRBD1 or TRBD2 (6 bases each). The CDR3 is 14 amino acids. The germline CDR1 and CDR2 sequences are SGHTA and FQGNSA. V lost 2 bases and J 6 bases, leaving 10 bases between the germline ends. CDR3 nucleotide sequence: TGTGCCAGCAGCTTAAAAAGGGGGGCCGGGGAGCTGTTTTTT. Translation: CASSLKRGAGELFF.

With respect to this clonotype: Mismatch with germline at one junction end may stem from a read error. The chain links TRBV4-2 to TRBJ2-5; 13 bases are a match to TRBD2. The CDR3 runs 15 residues. CDR1 is LGHNA and CDR2 is YNFKEQ in the germline V gene. The CDR3 nucleotides are TGTGCCAGCAGCCGGGGACTAGCGGGATTGAATGAGCAGCTCTTC. Translated: CASSRGLAGLNEQLF.

This clonotype was picked up a small number of times. V gene TRBV29-1 combines with J gene TRBJ1-2; 10 bases align to TRBD1. The CDR3 extends over 13 amino acids. Trimming cost V 5 bases and J 8 bases; bases outside gene matches: 8. Germline V gene data show CDR1 as SQVTM and CDR2 as ANQGSEA. In DNA, the CDR3 is TGCAGCGTTCCCCAGGACAGGGGGGACGGCTACACCTTC. Translation: CSVPQDRGDGYTF.

The V and J genes are TRBV2 and TRBJ1-6, with 7 bases identical to TRBD1. This CDR3 region has 12 residues. V shed 7 bases, J shed 16 bases, and the junction held 10 bases outside the gene matches. Looked up from germline, CDR1 is SNHLY and CDR2 is FYNNEI. CDR3 protein: CASTDRDLALHF. The DNA of the CDR3 is TGTGCCAGCACCGACAGGGATTTAGCTCTCCACTTT.

J is TRBJ1-6 and V is TRBV13; D remains ambiguous. Trimming took 5 bases from V and 7 from J, leaving 12 bases between them. The CDR3 consists of 14 residues. Germline lookup yields CDR1 PRHDT and CDR2 FYEKMQ (reference sequence). In nucleotides, the CDR3 is TGTGCCAGCAGCCAACGAGACAAAAATTCACCCCTCCACTTT. Translating it yields CASSQRDKNSPLHF.

This clonotype appeared many times. V is TRBV24-1 and J is TRBJ1-2; D not resolved. This CDR3 has 14 amino acids. Germline V gene data show CDR1 as KGHDR and CDR2 as SFDVKD. V was pared by 3 bases and J by 5 bases, with 12 bases between. The chain's CDR3 is CATSDQRTGYGYTF. The CDR3 DNA reads as TGTGCCACCAGTGATCAAAGGACGGGTTATGGCTACACCTTC.

Ten or more counts support this clonotype. The V gene is TRBV5-1, the J gene TRBJ2-7, with 7 positions matching TRBD2. The CDR3 is made up of 16 amino acids. The germline gives CDR1 SGHRS, CDR2 YFSETQ. Trimming cost V 0 bases and J 0 bases; bases outside gene matches: 6. CDR3 in DNA: TGCGCCAGCAGCTTGGCCGGGGGGATGAGCTCCTACGAGCAGTACTTC. As protein: CASSLAGGMSSYEQYF.

The V gene is TRBV25-1, the J gene TRBJ2-3; tentative D call: TRBD1 (6 bases). The V and J ends lost 6 bases and 11 bases respectively, with 18 bases between them. This CDR3 is 13 amino acids long. Germline CDR1 reads MGHDK; CDR2 reads SYGVNS. The CDR3 loop is CASSQVGAYEQYF. The CDR3 DNA reads TGTGCCAGCAGCCAGGTGGGGGCCTATGAGCAGTATTTT.

The chain carries TRBV19 and TRBJ1-4; TRBD1 agrees at 8 bases. Germline CDR1 reads LNHDA; CDR2 reads SQIVND (reference sequence). Trimming cost V 7 bases and J 8 bases; bases outside gene matches: 9. The CDR3 length is 14 residues. This chain's CDR3 is CASTLDREREKLFF. CDR3 coding DNA: TGTGCCAGTACCTTGGACAGGGAGCGAGAAAAACTGTTTTTT.

The chain recombines TRBV2 with TRBJ2-5, with a weak D call TRBD1 (5 bases). The CDR3 has 14 amino acids. Germline values: CDR1 SNHLY, CDR2 FYNNEI. Between the trimmed V and J ends, which lost 5 bases and 3 bases, there was a span of 13 bases. The CDR3 is CASSFRQPKETQYF. Here the CDR3 DNA reads TGTGCCAGCAGTTTCCGACAGCCAAAAGAGACCCAGTACTTC.

This clonotype has at least ten counts. J is TRBJ2-1 and V is TRBV19; tentative D call: TRBD1 (6 bases). Germline V gene data show CDR1 as LNHDA and CDR2 as SQIVND (reference sequence). V was pared by 3 bases and J by 5 bases, with 20 bases between. The CDR3 loop spans 17 amino acids. The CDR3 loop reads CASSIPRGGRLNNEQFF. CDR3 DNA: TGTGCCAGTAGTATTCCTCGAGGGGGACGGTTAAACAATGAGCAGTTCTTC.

The chain combines TRBV2 with TRBJ2-3; 7 nucleotides match TRBD1. V lost 7 bases, J lost 0 bases, and 7 bases stayed unmatched. The germline V gene encodes CDR1 SNHLY and CDR2 FYNNEI. The CDR3 has 15 amino acids. The CDR3 sequence: CASTRQGGSTDTQYF. As DNA, the CDR3 is TGTGCCAGCACTCGACAGGGCGGCAGCACAGATACGCAGTATTTT. The full variable domain, with the rest looked up from reference TRBV2 and TRBJ2-3, is EPEVTQTPSHQVTQMGQEVILRCVPISNHLYFYWYRQILGQKVEFLVSFYNNEISEKSEIFDDQFSVERPDGSNFTLKIRSTKLEDSAMYFCASTRQGGSTDTQYFGPGTRLTVL.

The CDR3 nucleotides read TGCAGTGCTAGAACAGGACAGGGCCCGTATAGCAATCAGCCCCAGCATTTT. Protein: CSARTGQGPYSNQPQHF. This chain connects TRBV20-1 to TRBJ1-5; 8 nucleotides agree with TRBD1. Trimming at V came to 2 bases and at J to 0 bases, leaving 9 bases not matched to a gene. From germline, CDR1 is DFQATT and CDR2 SNEGSKA (reference sequence). This CDR3 comprises 17 residues.

The sample holds many counts of this clonotype. The chain combines TRBV9 with TRBJ1-2; D is undetermined. The CDR3 consists of 16 residues. Germline V gives CDR1 SGDLS, CDR2 YYNGEE. Trimming took off 2 bases at V and 3 bases at J, with 17 bases between the two ends. For the CDR3, the DNA is TGTGCCAGCAGCGTTTTTGACACGTCTAAGGACTATGGCTACACCTTC. Its protein is CASSVFDTSKDYGYTF.

This clonotype was seen at least ten times. J is TRBJ1-2 and V is TRBV12-5; unclear D gene. Trimming pared 1 base from V and 0 bases from J, leaving 6 bases between. Germline loops: CDR1 LGHNT, CDR2 FRNRAP. The CDR3 consists of 14 residues. Written as DNA, the CDR3 is TGTGCTAGTGGTTTGGACACCCCTAACTATGGCTACACCTTC. Its translation is CASGLDTPNYGYTF.

To note about this clonotype: A junction boundary mismatches the germline segment, possibly from a read error. The chain links TRBV19 to TRBJ1-1, with TRBD1 matching 7 bases. The CDR3 totals 14 residues. Germline lookup yields CDR1 LNHDA and CDR2 SQIVND (reference sequence). As DNA, the CDR3 is TGTGCCAGTAGCATAGAGCACAGGGGTTCTGAAGCTTTCTTT. Its translation is CASSIEHRGSEAFF.

This clonotype occurred many times. V gene TRBV11-2 combines with J gene TRBJ1-1, with D possibly TRBD1 on 6 matching bases. The V and J ends lost 6 bases and 0 bases respectively, with 14 bases between them. The germline V gene encodes CDR1 SGHAT and CDR2 FQNNGV. The CDR3 runs to 15 residues. DNA of the CDR3: TGTGCCAGCAGTCAGGACAGACTTATGAACACTGAAGCTTTCTTT. This codes for CASSQDRLMNTEAFF.

The chain combines TRBV11-2 with TRBJ1-1, with D tentatively TRBD1 (5 bases). Germline loops: CDR1 SGHAT, CDR2 FQNNGV. Between the trimmed V and J ends, which lost 1 base and 0 bases, there was a span of 12 bases. The CDR3 runs to 16 residues. CDR3 DNA: TGTGCCAGCAGCTTAGTCCCAGGGCCATTGAACACTGAAGCTTTCTTT. This encodes CASSLVPGPLNTEAFF.

This clonotype appeared many times. This sequence joins TRBV6-1 and TRBJ2-1; D is perhaps TRBD1 (7 bases). Trimming pared 6 bases from V and 8 bases from J, leaving 23 bases between. The CDR3 length is 16 residues. The germline CDR1 and CDR2 sequences are MNHNS and SASEGT. The CDR3 region is CASSQGGGNGQDEQFF. The CDR3 bases are TGTGCCAGCAGCCAGGGGGGCGGAAACGGTCAGGATGAGCAGTTCTTC.

This rearrangement joins TRBV10-3 to TRBJ2-2; 8 positions match TRBD1. The CDR3 has 15 amino acids. Trimming cost V 3 bases and J 7 bases; bases outside gene matches: 7. CDR1 is ENHRY and CDR2 is SYGVKD in the germline V gene. The CDR3 DNA is TGTGCCATCAGTGATAGGGACAGGACCGGCGGGGAGCTGTTTTTT. Protein: CAISDRDRTGGELFF.

This clonotype was observed at least ten times. The CDR3 DNA is TGCAGTGCCGTCACGGGGGGGAAACTATACAATGAGCAGTTCTTC. The encoded protein is CSAVTGGKLYNEQFF. The rearrangement uses TRBV20-1 and TRBJ2-1, with 8 bases lining up with TRBD2. V dropped 6 bases and J dropped 4; count of bases not matched to a gene: 11. The CDR3 is made up of 15 amino acids. Germline V CDR1 and CDR2: DFQATT, SNEGSKA (reference sequence).

There are many counts of this clonotype. The rearrangement uses TRBV2 and TRBJ2-1, with D possibly matching TRBD1 (6 bases). The V and J ends lost 5 bases and 0 bases respectively, with 11 bases between them. This CDR3 contains 15 residues. Germline V CDR1 and CDR2: SNHLY, FYNNEI. CDR3 sequence: CASSTGHSSYNEQFF. The DNA of the CDR3 is TGTGCCAGCAGTACGGGACACAGCTCCTACAATGAGCAGTTCTTC.